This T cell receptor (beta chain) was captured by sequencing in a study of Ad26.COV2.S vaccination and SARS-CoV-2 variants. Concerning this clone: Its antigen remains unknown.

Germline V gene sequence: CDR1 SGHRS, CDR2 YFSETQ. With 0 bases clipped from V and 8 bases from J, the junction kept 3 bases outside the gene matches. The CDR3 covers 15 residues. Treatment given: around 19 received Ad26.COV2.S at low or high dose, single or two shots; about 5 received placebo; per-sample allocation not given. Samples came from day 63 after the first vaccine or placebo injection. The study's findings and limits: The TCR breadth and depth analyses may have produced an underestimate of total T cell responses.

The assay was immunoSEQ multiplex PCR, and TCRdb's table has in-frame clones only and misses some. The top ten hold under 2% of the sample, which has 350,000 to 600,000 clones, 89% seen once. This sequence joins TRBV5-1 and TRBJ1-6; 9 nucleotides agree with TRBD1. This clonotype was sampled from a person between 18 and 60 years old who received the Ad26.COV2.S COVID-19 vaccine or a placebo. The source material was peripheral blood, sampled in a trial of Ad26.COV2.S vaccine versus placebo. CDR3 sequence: CASSLAGTGYSPLHF. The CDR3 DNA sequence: TGCGCCAGCAGCTTGGCCGGGACAGGGTATTCACCCCTCCACTTT.